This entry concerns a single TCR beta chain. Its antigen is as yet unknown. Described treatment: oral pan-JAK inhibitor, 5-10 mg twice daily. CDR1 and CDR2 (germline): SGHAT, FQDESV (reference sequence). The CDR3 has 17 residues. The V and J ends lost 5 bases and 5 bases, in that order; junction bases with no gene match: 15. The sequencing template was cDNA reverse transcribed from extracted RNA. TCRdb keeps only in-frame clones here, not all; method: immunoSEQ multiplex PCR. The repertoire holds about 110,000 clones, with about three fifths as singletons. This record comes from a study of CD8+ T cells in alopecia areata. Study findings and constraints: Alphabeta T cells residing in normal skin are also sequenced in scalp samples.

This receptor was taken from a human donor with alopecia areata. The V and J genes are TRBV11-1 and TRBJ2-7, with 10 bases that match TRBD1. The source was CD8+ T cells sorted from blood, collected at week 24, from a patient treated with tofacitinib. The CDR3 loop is CASSTNPKDRGTDEQYF. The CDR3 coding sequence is TGTGCCAGCAGCACAAACCCCAAGGACAGGGGGACCGACGAGCAGTACTTC.